Below are 14 T cell receptor beta chains sequenced from a single sample in a study of T cells in Graves' hyperthyroidism and ophthalmopathy (dated by TCRdb to the late 2010s). The library was generated by multiplex PCR. Data came from an Illumina HiSeq 2000. Amplification of TCR beta CDR3 regions was carried out from RNA transcripts. A first-round RT-PCR of the TCR CDR3 used the HTBI primer set with the Qiagen OneStep RT-PCR kit. TCRdb reanalyzed the raw reads on its own, using fastp at Q25 for trimming and MiXCR for clone calling, and kept in-frame beta chains. Records with the same CDR3 protein are collapsed into one entry carrying the most frequent genes and DNA. This sample gives roughly 98,000 distinct CDR3 sequences in total; approximately 42% of them show up just once. The ten largest clones add up to 10% to 13% of the sample. The source material was peripheral blood or thyroid tissue (not recorded which). The receptors were gathered from a woman in her twenties or thirties with Graves' hyperthyroidism.

This clonotype showed up many times. Possible read error: a much larger clone is one base away. The J gene is TRBJ2-3, the V gene TRBV5-1; D may be TRBD2 (5 bases). V gave up 9 bases and J gave up 2 bases, with 16 bases separating them. Germline V CDR1 and CDR2: SGHRS, YFSETQ. CDR3 length equals 14 residues. CDR3 DNA sequence: TGCGCCATCCTCCGCGGAGGTTCCACAGATACGCAGTATTTT. Translated, it gives CAILRGGSTDTQYF.

V and J are TRBV7-6 and TRBJ2-7; TRBD2 aligns across 10 bases. CDR3 size: 15 residues. Germline V lookup: CDR1 SGHVS, CDR2 FNYEAQ. J lost 5 bases, V lost 6 bases, and 10 bases had no gene match. The CDR3 loop is CASRPSGRGGDEQYF. The CDR3 nucleotides are TGTGCCAGCAGACCTAGCGGGAGAGGGGGAGACGAGCAGTACTTC. The variable domain in full, completed from reference TRBV7-6 and TRBJ2-7, reads GAGVSQSPRYKVTKRGQDVALRCDPISGHVSLYWYRQALGQGPEFLTYFNYEAQQDKSGLPNDRFSAERPEGSISTLTIQRTEQRDSAMYRCASRPSGRGGDEQYFGPGTRLTVT.

A word on this clonotype: At one end, the junction sequence differs from germline, possibly due to a read error. The rearrangement joins TRBV7-4 to TRBJ2-7, with 12 bases identical to TRBD2. Germline values: CDR1 SGHVT, CDR2 SQSDAQ. The CDR3 spans 14 residues. The CDR3 loop reads CASSLVGLAGEQHF. DNA for the CDR3: TGTGCCAGCAGCTTAGTGGGACTAGCGGGTGAGCAGCACTTC. The full variable domain, rest sourced from reference TRBV7-4 and TRBJ2-7, is GAGVSQSPRYKVAKRGRDVALRCDSISGHVTLYWYRQTLGQGSEVLTYSQSDAQRDKSGRPSGRFSAERPERSVSTLKIQRTEQGDSAVYLCASSLVGLAGEQHFGPGTRLTVT.

Ten or more counts support this clonotype. The chain has TRBV4-2 and TRBJ1-2, with TRBD1 identical over 7 bases. Germline V lookup: CDR1 LGHNA, CDR2 YNFKEQ. This CDR3 has 14 amino acids. Losses at the gene ends were 1 base for V and 4 bases for J; bases not matched to a gene: 3. The CDR3 DNA reads as TGTGCCAGCAGCCAAGTTGACAGGGCCTATGGCTACACCTTC. Its protein product is CASSQVDRAYGYTF.

A few counts support this clonotype. The chain has TRBV28 and TRBJ1-1; D not certain. The CDR3 is 16 amino acids. The germline V and J ends were trimmed by 3 bases and 2 bases, with 16 bases remaining between them. Looked up from germline, CDR1 is MDHEN and CDR2 is SYDVKM. CDR3 DNA: TGTGCCAGCAGTTTTCGCGGAGTAGCACGAAACACTGAAGCTTTCTTT. Translation: CASSFRGVARNTEAFF.

This clonotype was observed at least ten times. The rearrangement uses TRBV7-3 and TRBJ1-2, with D unresolved. Trimming shortened V by 2 bases and J by 4 bases, and 8 bases separated the two germline ends. In germline, CDR1 is SGHTA, CDR2 FQGTGA. There are 13 residues in the CDR3. CDR3 in amino acids: CASSLDYGYGYTF. The CDR3 nucleotides are TGTGCCAGCAGCTTAGATTACGGCTATGGCTACACCTTC.

This clonotype was detected ten times or more. The gene calls are TRBV11-2 and TRBJ2-7; possibly TRBD1 for D (6 bases). The germline gives CDR1 SGHAT, CDR2 FQNNGV. This CDR3 contains 15 residues. Trimming shortened V by 1 base and J by 2 bases, and 12 bases separated the two germline ends. The CDR3, as DNA: TGTGCCAGCAGCTTAGTCAGGGGCCCTACCTACGAGCAGTACTTC. It codes for CASSLVRGPTYEQYF.

A few counts support this clonotype. CDR3 protein: CASSFDPGLVRVDTQYF. In nucleotides, the CDR3 is TGCGCCAGCAGCTTCGACCCGGGACTAGTAAGAGTTGATACGCAGTATTTT. The chain recombines TRBV5-1 with TRBJ2-3, with 8 bases matching TRBD2. Germline trimming cut 2 bases from V and 6 bases from J; bases unmatched to any gene: 14. This CDR3 region has 17 residues. Germline CDR1 SGHRS, CDR2 YFSETQ.

Concerning this clonotype: A much larger clone differs by one base, so this may be a read error. The chain links TRBV2 to TRBJ1-5; D is unclear. This CDR3 has 15 amino acids. Germline V gene data show CDR1 as SNHLY and CDR2 as FYNNEI. The CDR3 DNA follows: TGTGCCAGCACCGTGGCCGGTACAGCCGATCATCCCCAGCATTTT. Translating it yields CASTVAGTADHPQHF.

The rearrangement uses TRBV28 and TRBJ2-7, with TRBD2 identical over 7 bases. V dropped 5 bases and J dropped 0; count of bases not matched to a gene: 7. The CDR3 length is 15 residues. CDR1 is MDHEN, CDR2 SYDVKM, per germline. The CDR3 sequence: CASSVRDYDSYEQYF. The CDR3, as DNA: TGTGCCAGCAGTGTGCGGGACTACGACTCCTACGAGCAGTACTTC.

This clonotype was seen more than once but under ten times. Since no conserved phenylalanine or tryptophan closes the CDR3, a read error is the likely cause. This rearrangement joins TRBV10-3 to TRBJ2-5, with TRBD1 as a possible D gene (6 bases). The germline gives CDR1 ENHRY, CDR2 SYGVKD. V was trimmed by 10 bases and J by 4 bases, leaving 16 bases between them. CDR3 length: 13 residues. The CDR3 DNA follows: TGTGCCAGCTCAACAGGGTTGCTAGAGACCCAGTACCTC. It encodes CASSTGLLETQYL.

This clonotype appeared many times. The J gene is TRBJ2-5, the V gene TRBV2; tentatively, D is TRBD1 or TRBD2 (5 bases each). The CDR3 extends over 13 amino acids. CDR1 is SNHLY, CDR2 FYNNEI, per germline. V was trimmed by 6 bases and J by 3 bases, leaving 11 bases between them. In nucleotides, the CDR3 is TGTGCCAGCAGCGGGGACGACAAAGAGACCCAGTACTTC. Its translation: CASSGDDKETQYF. Using reference TRBV2 and TRBJ2-5 for the parts outside the CDR3, the full variable domain is EPEVTQTPSHQVTQMGQEVILRCVPISNHLYFYWYRQILGQKVEFLVSFYNNEISEKSEIFDDQFSVERPDGSNFTLKIRSTKLEDSAMYFCASSGDDKETQYFGPGTRLLVL.

The chain links TRBV24-1 to TRBJ1-6; tentative D call: TRBD1 (5 bases). With 9 bases removed from V and 5 bases from J, the gap between germline ends came to 10 bases. In germline, CDR1 is KGHDR, CDR2 SFDVKD. The CDR3 extends over 13 amino acids. CDR3 nucleotide sequence: TGTGCCACCCGACAGAATGATAATTCACCCCTCCACTTT. Its protein is CATRQNDNSPLHF.

Note on this clonotype: Since no conserved phenylalanine or tryptophan closes the CDR3, a read error is the likely cause. This chain uses TRBV2 with TRBJ1-5; TRBD1 agrees at 8 bases. The J call is doubtful: the DNA matches TRBJ2-3 better. The CDR3 contains 14 residues. CDR1 and CDR2 from the germline V gene are SNHLY and FYNNEI. The DNA for the CDR3 is TGTGCCAGCAGTGAATGGGACAGGAATCAGCCCCAGTATTTA. Residues: CASSEWDRNQPQYL.